This entry lists 13 T cell receptor beta chains sequenced from one sample in a study of blood T cell repertoires in COVID-19. Data came from immunoSEQ multiplex PCR; TCRdb stores just in-frame clones and leaves some out. The sample holds approximately 290,000 clones, 75% to 90% seen once. The sample was PBMCs or T cells enriched from blood (not recorded which). The receptors derive from a woman aged 25 to 39 who had recovered from COVID-19.

With regard to this clone: At one boundary the junction diverges from the germline segment, which might be a read error. The chain employs TRBV28 and TRBJ1-2; TRBD1 aligns across 7 bases. The germline V gene encodes CDR1 MDHEN and CDR2 SYDVKM. The CDR3 extends over 12 amino acids. CDR3 bases: TGTGCCAGCAGTTTACGGGGAAGGCAGGGGGGCTTC. Protein sequence: CASSLRGRQGGF.

The V and J genes are TRBV5-4 and TRBJ2-7, with D tentatively TRBD1 (5 bases). CDR3 length: 13 residues. Deletions cut 0 bases from V and 6 bases from J, with 10 bases between. The germline V gene has CDR1 SGHNT and CDR2 YYREEE (reference sequence). The CDR3 coding sequence is TGTGCCAGCAGCTTGGAAGGGGTAGCCGAGCAGTACTTC. Its protein is CASSLEGVAEQYF.

The chain carries TRBV28 and TRBJ1-2; TRBD1 agrees at 8 bases. Looked up from germline, CDR1 is MDHEN and CDR2 is SYDVKM. This CDR3 has 14 residues. V was pared by 1 base and J by 4 bases, with 2 bases of the junction left unmatched. This CDR3 is CASSLFTGGYGYTF. The CDR3 DNA reads as TGTGCCAGCAGTTTATTTACAGGGGGCTATGGCTACACCTTC.

V gene TRBV27 combines with J gene TRBJ2-3; 10 bases match TRBD2. The V gene end was trimmed by 0 bases and the J gene end by 10 bases; junction bases not matched to a gene: 7. The CDR3 length is 15 residues. The germline V gene has CDR1 MNHEY and CDR2 SMNVEV (reference sequence). The CDR3 reads CASSLSSGRATAQYF. CDR3 DNA: TGTGCCAGCAGTTTATCCAGCGGGAGGGCCACGGCGCAGTATTTT.

A few counts support this clone. The chain employs TRBV4-2 and TRBJ2-4, with 12 bases fitting TRBD2. V was clipped by 1 base and J by 1 base; unmatched bases: 14. The CDR3 covers 21 residues. Germline lookup yields CDR1 LGHNA and CDR2 YNFKEQ. This CDR3 reads CASSQAPPTSGGTGAKNIQYF. In DNA, the CDR3 is TGTGCCAGCAGCCAAGCCCCCCCGACTAGCGGGGGCACCGGGGCCAAAAACATTCAGTACTTC.

The rearrangement links TRBV6-5 to TRBJ2-2; D uncertain. Trimming took off 7 bases at V and 0 bases at J, with 9 bases between the two ends. CDR3 length: 14 residues. Germline V gene data show CDR1 as MNHEY and CDR2 as SVGAGI. CDR3 sequence (DNA): TGTGCCAGCAAGAGGATCGCGAACACCGGGGAGCTGTTTTTT. Its translation: CASKRIANTGELFF.

This sequence joins TRBV28 and TRBJ2-1; unclear D gene. This CDR3 has 12 residues. V lost 6 bases to trimming and J lost 6 bases, with 9 bases between them. Germline V lookup: CDR1 MDHEN, CDR2 SYDVKM. The CDR3 protein is CASRSSSNEQFF. CDR3 bases: TGTGCCAGCAGGTCGTCTAGCAATGAGCAGTTCTTC. The variable domain in full, completed from reference TRBV28 and TRBJ2-1, reads DVKVTQSSRYLVKRTGEKVFLECVQDMDHENMFWYRQDPGLGLRLIYFSYDVKMKEKGDIPEGYSVSREKKERFSLILESASTNQTSMYLCASRSSSNEQFFGPGTRLTVL.

This rearrangement joins TRBV5-1 to TRBJ2-2; D might be TRBD1 (6 bases). This CDR3 has 15 residues. With 4 bases removed from V and 4 bases from J, the gap between germline ends came to 14 bases. CDR1 is SGHRS, CDR2 YFSETQ, per germline. In nucleotides, the CDR3 is TGCGCCAGCAGCGTGAACGAACAGGGCACCGGGGAGCTGTTTTTT. This codes for CASSVNEQGTGELFF.

The chain joins TRBV9 to TRBJ1-6; TRBD1 might be the D (5 bases). V lost 0 bases, J lost 13 bases, and 8 bases lay in between. The CDR3 is 12 amino acids. Per the germline V gene, CDR1 is SGDLS and CDR2 is YYNGEE. CDR3 residues: CASSVGTPPLHF. CDR3 bases: TGTGCCAGCAGCGTAGGGACACCTCCCCTCCACTTT.

The chain couples TRBV10-2 to TRBJ1-2; maybe TRBD1 (6 bases). CDR1 WSHSY and CDR2 SAAADI come from the germline V gene. This CDR3 region has 14 residues. V lost 6 bases, J lost 3 bases, and 14 bases lay in between. CDR3 nucleotide sequence: TGCGCCAGCAGGGAAAGGGGGGGTCACTATGGCTACACCTTC. Its translation is CASRERGGHYGYTF.

This clone showed up just once. The rearrangement uses TRBV11-3 and TRBJ2-2, with D perhaps TRBD2 (5 bases). V was pared by 3 bases and J by 4 bases, with 15 bases between. CDR3 length: 16 residues. Germline V CDR1 and CDR2: SGHNT, YENEEA. The CDR3 nucleotides read TGTGCCAGCAGCTTCTTCGAGGGAGCTGGCACCGGGGAGCTGTTTTTT. As protein: CASSFFEGAGTGELFF.

This rearrangement joins TRBV2 to TRBJ2-7; a weak D match, TRBD1 (5 bases). This CDR3 is 11 amino acids long. The V and J ends lost 4 bases and 11 bases respectively, with 12 bases between them. Germline V gene lookup returns CDR1 SNHLY and CDR2 FYNNEI. CDR3 sequence (DNA): TGTGCCAGCAGTGTCAGGGAAGGGGAGTACTTC. It encodes CASSVREGEYF.

The chain joins TRBV23-1 to TRBJ1-4, with D perhaps TRBD1 (6 bases). TRBV23-1 is reported as an ORF; its role is uncertain. CDR3 length equals 20 residues. The V and J ends lost 0 bases and 0 bases respectively, with 20 bases between them. CDR3 in amino acids: CASSQSRQVFDWSTNEKLFF. Here the CDR3 DNA reads TGCGCCAGCAGTCAATCTCGACAGGTGTTTGACTGGTCAACTAATGAAAAACTGTTTTTT.